The 14 T cell receptor beta chains below come from one sample, sequenced in a study of blood T cell repertoires in COVID-19. Produced via immunoSEQ multiplex PCR; TCRdb's table is partial and in-frame only. The table includes about 170,000 clones, 60% to 85% detected once. The material sequenced was peripheral blood. Every receptor here comes from a man in his sixties with acute or convalescent COVID-19.

The chain joins TRBV5-6 to TRBJ1-4; 11 nucleotides align to TRBD1. The germline V gene has CDR1 SGHDT and CDR2 YYEEEE. Trimming took 4 bases from V and 1 from J; bases not matched to a gene: 3. The CDR3 length is 16 residues. The CDR3 coding sequence is TGTGCCAGCAGCCTGGGACAGGGGGGAACTAATGAAAAACTGTTTTTT. This sequence encodes CASSLGQGGTNEKLFF.

The chain couples TRBV6-5 to TRBJ1-1, with D hard to call. Trimming shortened V by 2 bases and J by 1 base, and 5 bases separated the two germline ends. Germline loops: CDR1 MNHEY, CDR2 SVGAGI. This CDR3 is built from 13 residues. Here the CDR3 reads CASSYRQNTEAFF. CDR3 nucleotide sequence: TGTGCCAGCAGTTACCGACAGAACACTGAAGCTTTCTTT.

The CDR3 loop reads CASRLGQGAGYGYTF. In DNA, the CDR3 is TGTGCCAGCAGACTCGGACAGGGGGCCGGCTATGGCTACACCTTC. The chain is built from TRBV2 and TRBJ1-2; 11 nucleotides align to TRBD1. This CDR3 spans 15 amino acids. The ends lost 6 bases at V and 4 bases at J; junction bases unmatched: 7. Germline assignment: CDR1 SNHLY and CDR2 FYNNEI. The full variable domain, completed using reference TRBV2 and TRBJ1-2, is EPEVTQTPSHQVTQMGQEVILRCVPISNHLYFYWYRQILGQKVEFLVSFYNNEISEKSEIFDDQFSVERPDGSNFTLKIRSTKLEDSAMYFCASRLGQGAGYGYTFGSGTRLTVV.

The chain is built from TRBV13 and TRBJ1-5, with 10 bases aligning to TRBD1. V was pared by 4 bases and J by 9 bases, with 9 bases of the junction left unmatched. The CDR3 covers 15 residues. The germline V gene has CDR1 PRHDT and CDR2 FYEKMQ (reference sequence). As DNA, the CDR3 is TGTGCCAGCAGCTCGGGACAGGGGATGGTGGCGCCCCAGCATTTT. Residues: CASSSGQGMVAPQHF.

The chain uses TRBV7-6 and TRBJ1-5; the D is unclear. V lost 0 bases and J lost 5, with 8 bases in between. CDR1 and CDR2 (germline): SGHVS, FNYEAQ. The CDR3 spans 14 residues. Written as DNA, the CDR3 is TGTGCCAGCAGCTTAGCAGGAGGGCATCAGCCCCAGCATTTT. This encodes CASSLAGGHQPQHF.

The V call is TRBV7-3, the J call TRBJ1-6; D not certain. The length of the CDR3 is 13 residues. Germline V lookup: CDR1 SGHTA, CDR2 FQGTGA. V gave up 5 bases and J gave up 10 bases, with 12 bases separating them. Here the CDR3 reads CASSRTRGSPLHF. The DNA for the CDR3 is TGTGCCAGCAGCCGCACCCGGGGATCACCCCTCCACTTT.

The CDR3 loop is CASSDRSSGNTIYF. The DNA of the CDR3 is TGTGCCAGCAGCGACAGGAGCTCTGGAAACACCATATATTTT. The chain employs TRBV7-2 and TRBJ1-3; weak D call: TRBD1 (6 bases). The CDR3 is 14 amino acids. The germline V gene has CDR1 SGHTA and CDR2 FQGNSA. Trimming took off 5 bases at V and 0 bases at J, with 8 bases between the two ends.

The CDR3: CASSGGQGTYEQYF. The CDR3 region has the DNA TGTGCCAGCAGTGGGGGACAGGGAACGTACGAGCAGTACTTC. This chain connects TRBV6-4 to TRBJ2-7; TRBD1 matches at 9 bases. Germline loops: CDR1 MRHNA, CDR2 SNTAGT. CDR3 length: 14 amino acids. The V segment lost 4 bases and the J segment 4 bases; nucleotides outside the gene matches: 5.

This chain connects TRBV5-4 to TRBJ2-5; 15 nucleotides match TRBD2. V lost 2 bases, J lost 5 bases, and 10 bases stayed unmatched. This CDR3 has 18 residues. The germline V gene encodes CDR1 SGHNT and CDR2 YYREEE (reference sequence). CDR3 region: CASSLGLAGGIILETQYF. The CDR3 nucleotides are TGTGCCAGCAGCTTAGGACTAGCGGGGGGGATTATCTTGGAGACCCAGTACTTC.

CDR3 DNA sequence: TGTGCCAGCAGCCTTAATCGAGCATACGAGCAGTACTTC. It is translated as CASSLNRAYEQYF. This rearrangement joins TRBV3-1 (or the pseudogene TRBV3-2) to TRBJ2-7; D is unresolved. Germline CDR1 LGHDT, CDR2 YNNKEL (reference sequence). The CDR3 runs to 13 residues. V lost 4 bases and J lost 4, with 11 bases in between.

This chain joins TRBV11-3 and TRBJ2-1; 7 bases line up with TRBD2. Germline V gene lookup returns CDR1 SGHNT and CDR2 YENEEA. V shed 0 bases and J 4 bases; nucleotides not matched to a gene: 6. This CDR3 is 16 amino acids long. The DNA for the CDR3 is TGTGCCAGCAGCTTAGATGGGGCTAGCGGTTACAATGAGCAGTTCTTC. It encodes CASSLDGASGYNEQFF.

The chain combines TRBV30 with TRBJ1-5; 10 bases map to TRBD1. This CDR3 contains 15 residues. CDR1 is GTSNPN and CDR2 is SVGIG in the germline V gene (reference sequence). Germline trimming cut 4 bases from V and 1 base from J; bases unmatched to any gene: 4. CDR3 sequence reads: CAWKTGGASNQPQHF. For the CDR3, the DNA is TGTGCCTGGAAGACAGGGGGCGCGAGCAATCAGCCCCAGCATTTT.

The rearrangement links TRBV19 to TRBJ2-4, with 10 nucleotides matching TRBD2. J lost 8 bases, V lost 5 bases, and 6 bases had no gene match. The CDR3 sequence is 14 residues long. The germline CDR1 and CDR2 sequences are LNHDA and SQIVND (reference sequence). The DNA for the CDR3 is TGTGCCAGTAGTCAGGGACTAGCGTCGCACATTCAGTACTTC. Translating it yields CASSQGLASHIQYF.

A single count supports this clone. CDR3 bases: TGTGCCAGCAGCCTGTCACAGGGCTACACCATATATTTT. It translates to CASSLSQGYTIYF. This sequence joins TRBV6-5 and TRBJ1-3; a weak D match, TRBD1 (6 bases). Trimming took 6 bases from V and 8 from J, leaving 14 bases between them. The CDR3 has 13 residues. Germline V gene lookup returns CDR1 MNHEY and CDR2 SVGAGI.